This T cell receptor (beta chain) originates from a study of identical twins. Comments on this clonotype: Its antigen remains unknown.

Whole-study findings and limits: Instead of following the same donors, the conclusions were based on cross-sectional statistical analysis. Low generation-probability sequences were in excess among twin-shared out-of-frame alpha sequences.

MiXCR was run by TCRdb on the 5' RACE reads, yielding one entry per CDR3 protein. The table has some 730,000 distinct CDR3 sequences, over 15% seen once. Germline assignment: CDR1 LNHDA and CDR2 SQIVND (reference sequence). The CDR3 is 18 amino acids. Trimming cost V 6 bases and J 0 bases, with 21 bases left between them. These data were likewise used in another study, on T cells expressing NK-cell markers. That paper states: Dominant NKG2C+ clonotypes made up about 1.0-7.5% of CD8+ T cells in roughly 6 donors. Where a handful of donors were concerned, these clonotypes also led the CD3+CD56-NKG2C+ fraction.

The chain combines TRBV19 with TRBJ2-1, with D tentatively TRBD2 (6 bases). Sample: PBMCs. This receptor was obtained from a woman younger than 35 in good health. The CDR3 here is CASRGIGGQTSSYNEQFF. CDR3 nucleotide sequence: TGTGCCAGTAGGGGGATTGGAGGGCAGACGAGCTCCTACAATGAGCAGTTCTTC. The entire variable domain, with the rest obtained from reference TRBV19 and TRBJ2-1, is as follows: DGGITQSPKYLFRKEGQNVTLSCEQNLNHDAMYWYRQDPGQGLRLIYYSQIVNDFQKGDIAEGYSVSREKKESFPLTVTSAQKNPTAFYLCASRGIGGQTSSYNEQFFGPGTRLTVL.